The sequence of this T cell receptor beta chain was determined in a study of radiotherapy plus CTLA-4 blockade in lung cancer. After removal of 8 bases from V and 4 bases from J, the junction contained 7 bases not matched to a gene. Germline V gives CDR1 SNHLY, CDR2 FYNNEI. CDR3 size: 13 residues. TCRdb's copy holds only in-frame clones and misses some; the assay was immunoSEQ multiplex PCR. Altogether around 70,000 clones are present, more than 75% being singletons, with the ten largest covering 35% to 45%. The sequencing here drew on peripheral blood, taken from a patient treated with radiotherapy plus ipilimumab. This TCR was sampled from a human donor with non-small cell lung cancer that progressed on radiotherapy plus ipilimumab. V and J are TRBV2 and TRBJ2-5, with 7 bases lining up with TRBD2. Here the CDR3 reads CASCGSSVETQYF. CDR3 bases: TGTGCCAGCTGCGGGAGTTCTGTAGAGACCCAGTACTTC. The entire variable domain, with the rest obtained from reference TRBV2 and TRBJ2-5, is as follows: EPEVTQTPSHQVTQMGQEVILRCVPISNHLYFYWYRQILGQKVEFLVSFYNNEISEKSEIFDDQFSVERPDGSNFTLKIRSTKLEDSAMYFCASCGSSVETQYFGPGTRLLVL.